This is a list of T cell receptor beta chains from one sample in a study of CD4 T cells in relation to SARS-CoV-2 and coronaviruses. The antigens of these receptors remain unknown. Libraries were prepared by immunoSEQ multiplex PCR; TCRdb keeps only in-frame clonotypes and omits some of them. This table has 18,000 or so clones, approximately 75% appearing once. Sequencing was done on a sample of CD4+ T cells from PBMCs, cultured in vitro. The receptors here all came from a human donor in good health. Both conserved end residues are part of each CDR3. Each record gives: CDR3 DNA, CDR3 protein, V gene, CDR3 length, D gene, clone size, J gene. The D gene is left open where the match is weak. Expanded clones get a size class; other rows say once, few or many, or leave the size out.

cdr3_nt: TGTGCCACCGTGACCGGGACAGGGAGGAACGAGCAGTACTTC
cdr3_aa: CATVTGTGRNEQYF
v_call: TRBV10-3
cdr3_length: 14
d_call: TRBD1
clone_size: NA
j_call: TRBJ2-7

cdr3_nt: TGTGCCAGCAGCCCCCAGACGGCGGGAGGATCGGATACGCAGTATTTT
cdr3_aa: CASSPQTAGGSDTQYF
v_call: TRBV9
cdr3_length: 16
d_call: TRBD2
clone_size: NA
j_call: TRBJ2-3

cdr3_nt: TGTGCCTGGAGTGTATCGGTCAGGCTTACTTCAACTAATGAAAAACTGTTTTTT
cdr3_aa: CAWSVSVRLTSTNEKLFF
v_call: TRBV30
cdr3_length: 18
d_call: NA
clone_size: once
j_call: TRBJ1-4

cdr3_nt: TGTGCCAGCAGCCATCAGGGTCGATACTACGAGCAGTACTTC
cdr3_aa: CASSHQGRYYEQYF
v_call: TRBV14
cdr3_length: 14
d_call: NA
clone_size: NA
j_call: TRBJ2-7

cdr3_nt: TGCGCCAGCAGCCCCCGGGACACCTACGAGCAGTACTTC
cdr3_aa: CASSPRDTYEQYF
v_call: TRBV5-1
cdr3_length: 13
d_call: NA
clone_size: NA
j_call: TRBJ2-7

cdr3_nt: TGTGCCAGCAGACCTAGCGGGACCTCCTACGAGCAGTACTTC
cdr3_aa: CASRPSGTSYEQYF
v_call: TRBV2
cdr3_length: 14
d_call: TRBD2
clone_size: NA
j_call: TRBJ2-7

cdr3_nt: TGTGCCAGCAGCTTACTAGCGGGAGGGCCTCAGAACTCCTACGAGCAGTACTTC
cdr3_aa: CASSLLAGGPQNSYEQYF
v_call: TRBV7-8
cdr3_length: 18
d_call: TRBD2
clone_size: once
j_call: TRBJ2-7

cdr3_nt: TGTGCCAGCAGCGAACAGGGGGCTGACTACAATGAGCAGTTCTTC
cdr3_aa: CASSEQGADYNEQFF
v_call: TRBV6-4
cdr3_length: 15
d_call: TRBD1
clone_size: once
j_call: TRBJ2-1

cdr3_nt: TGTGCCAGCAGCTTTACAGGTGAACAAGAGACCCAGTACTTC
cdr3_aa: CASSFTGEQETQYF
v_call: TRBV5-6
cdr3_length: 14
d_call: NA
clone_size: NA
j_call: TRBJ2-5

cdr3_nt: TGTGCCAGCAGCGAAGCGGGAGGAACAGATACGCAGTATTTT
cdr3_aa: CASSEAGGTDTQYF
v_call: TRBV11-3
cdr3_length: 14
d_call: TRBD2
clone_size: NA
j_call: TRBJ2-3

cdr3_nt: TGCGCCAGCAGCTTGGGACTAGCGGACTACGAGCAGTACTTC
cdr3_aa: CASSLGLADYEQYF
v_call: TRBV5-1
cdr3_length: 14
d_call: TRBD2
clone_size: NA
j_call: TRBJ2-7

cdr3_nt: TGTGCCAGCTCACTCCGGGACATAAGGAACACTGAAGCTTTCTTT
cdr3_aa: CASSLRDIRNTEAFF
v_call: TRBV18
cdr3_length: 15
d_call: NA
clone_size: NA
j_call: TRBJ1-1

cdr3_nt: TGTGCCAGCTCACTAACGGACAATTTTGGCTACACCTTC
cdr3_aa: CASSLTDNFGYTF
v_call: TRBV18
cdr3_length: 13
d_call: NA
clone_size: NA
j_call: TRBJ1-2

cdr3_nt: TGCGCCAGCAGCCAAGAAACACAGGGGCCGAGGGGCTATGGCTACACCTTC
cdr3_aa: CASSQETQGPRGYGYTF
v_call: TRBV4-1
cdr3_length: 17
d_call: TRBD1
clone_size: once
j_call: TRBJ1-2

cdr3_nt: TGCGCCAGCAGTGACTCTAGGGGGCCCGGCACTGAAGCTTTCTTT
cdr3_aa: CASSDSRGPGTEAFF
v_call: TRBV10-1
cdr3_length: 15
d_call: TRBD1
clone_size: NA
j_call: TRBJ1-1

cdr3_nt: TGTGCCAGCAGTTGGGTAGCGGAGTCCGGGGAGCTGTTTTTT
cdr3_aa: CASSWVAESGELFF
v_call: TRBV27
cdr3_length: 14
d_call: NA
clone_size: NA
j_call: TRBJ2-2

cdr3_nt: TGTGCCAGCAGCGCGGAACCGGGACCAATCAATGAGCAGTTCTTC
cdr3_aa: CASSAEPGPINEQFF
v_call: TRBV9
cdr3_length: 15
d_call: NA
clone_size: NA
j_call: TRBJ2-1

cdr3_nt: TGTGCCAGCAGCCAAGGGGGCGGTAGCAGCGGCTACACCTTC
cdr3_aa: CASSQGGGSSGYTF
v_call: TRBV28
cdr3_length: 14
d_call: TRBD1
clone_size: few
j_call: TRBJ1-2

cdr3_nt: TGTGCCAGCAGATCACCGGCCACCTACGAGCAGTACTTC
cdr3_aa: CASRSPATYEQYF
v_call: TRBV27
cdr3_length: 13
d_call: NA
clone_size: NA
j_call: TRBJ2-7

cdr3_nt: TGTGCCAGCAGCTCGGGACAGGGGGTCTACGAGCAGTACTTC
cdr3_aa: CASSSGQGVYEQYF
v_call: TRBV7-9
cdr3_length: 14
d_call: TRBD1
clone_size: NA
j_call: TRBJ2-7

cdr3_nt: TGTGCCTGGACAATAGGGAGTATATACAATGAGCAGTTCTTC
cdr3_aa: CAWTIGSIYNEQFF
v_call: TRBV30
cdr3_length: 14
d_call: NA
clone_size: few
j_call: TRBJ2-1

cdr3_nt: TGTGCCTGGAGTGACAGGGATTGGAACACTGAAGCTTTCTTT
cdr3_aa: CAWSDRDWNTEAFF
v_call: TRBV30
cdr3_length: 14
d_call: NA
clone_size: NA
j_call: TRBJ1-1

cdr3_nt: TGTGCCAGCAGCAGAGGGTGGCAGCCTGACCACTTGAACACTGAAGCTTTCTTT
cdr3_aa: CASSRGWQPDHLNTEAFF
v_call: TRBV7-9
cdr3_length: 18
d_call: NA
clone_size: NA
j_call: TRBJ1-1

cdr3_nt: TGTGCCAGCAGTTTAGTCTTGGACACTGAAGCTTTCTTT
cdr3_aa: CASSLVLDTEAFF
v_call: TRBV7-9
cdr3_length: 13
d_call: NA
clone_size: NA
j_call: TRBJ1-1

cdr3_nt: TGTGCCAGCAGCTTAGATCAATGGGCCAGGACGAAGAACACTGAAGCTTTCTTT
cdr3_aa: CASSLDQWARTKNTEAFF
v_call: TRBV11-2
cdr3_length: 18
d_call: NA
clone_size: NA
j_call: TRBJ1-1

cdr3_nt: TGTGCCAGCAGTGAACAGATCTATGGCTACACCTTC
cdr3_aa: CASSEQIYGYTF
v_call: TRBV25-1
cdr3_length: 12
d_call: NA
clone_size: few
j_call: TRBJ1-2

cdr3_nt: TGTGCCAGCAGCAGGACTAGTCGAAACGAGCAGTACTTC
cdr3_aa: CASSRTSRNEQYF
v_call: TRBV14
cdr3_length: 13
d_call: TRBD2
clone_size: NA
j_call: TRBJ2-7

cdr3_nt: TGTGCCAGCAGCTTGGTAGGGGATACGCAGTATTTT
cdr3_aa: CASSLVGDTQYF
v_call: TRBV11-2
cdr3_length: 12
d_call: NA
clone_size: few
j_call: TRBJ2-3

cdr3_nt: TGTGCCATCAGCCGGGACTCTTACGAGCAGTACTTC
cdr3_aa: CAISRDSYEQYF
v_call: TRBV10-3
cdr3_length: 12
d_call: NA
clone_size: NA
j_call: TRBJ2-7

cdr3_nt: TGTGCCAGCAGCTTAGGGACAGCTGAAAAACTGTTTTTT
cdr3_aa: CASSLGTAEKLFF
v_call: TRBV11-2
cdr3_length: 13
d_call: NA
clone_size: medium-sized
j_call: TRBJ1-4

cdr3_nt: TGTGCCTGGAGTGCTGTTTTTAGCACAGATACGCAGTATTTT
cdr3_aa: CAWSAVFSTDTQYF
v_call: TRBV30
cdr3_length: 14
d_call: NA
clone_size: NA
j_call: TRBJ2-3

cdr3_nt: TGTGCCAGCAGCCCTTGGACAGGAAACACCGGGGAGCTGTTTTTT
cdr3_aa: CASSPWTGNTGELFF
v_call: TRBV3-1/TRBV3-2
cdr3_length: 15
d_call: TRBD1
clone_size: NA
j_call: TRBJ2-2

cdr3_nt: TGCGCCAGCAGCCAAGATCTAGGGTTACAAAATTCACCCCTCCACTTT
cdr3_aa: CASSQDLGLQNSPLHF
v_call: TRBV4-1
cdr3_length: 16
d_call: NA
clone_size: NA
j_call: TRBJ1-6

cdr3_nt: TGTGCCAGTAGCGCGGACAGGGTAACCGGGGAGCTGTTTTTT
cdr3_aa: CASSADRVTGELFF
v_call: TRBV19
cdr3_length: 14
d_call: TRBD1
clone_size: NA
j_call: TRBJ2-2

cdr3_nt: TGTGCGGTTGGGGTCCAGGGCACTGAAGCTTTCTTT
cdr3_aa: CAVGVQGTEAFF
v_call: TRBV6-5
cdr3_length: 12
d_call: NA
clone_size: few
j_call: TRBJ1-1

cdr3_nt: TGTGCCAGCAGCTCGGGACTAGCGGGCAACGAGCAGTACTTC
cdr3_aa: CASSSGLAGNEQYF
v_call: TRBV7-3
cdr3_length: 14
d_call: TRBD2
clone_size: few
j_call: TRBJ2-7

cdr3_nt: TGCGCCAGCAGCCCGTTGGACAGGCGAAGCTCCTACGAGCAGTACTTC
cdr3_aa: CASSPLDRRSSYEQYF
v_call: TRBV5-1
cdr3_length: 16
d_call: TRBD1
clone_size: NA
j_call: TRBJ2-7

cdr3_nt: TGTGCCAGCGACCCCGGGACGGACAATCAGCCCCAGCATTTT
cdr3_aa: CASDPGTDNQPQHF
v_call: TRBV19
cdr3_length: 14
d_call: NA
clone_size: NA
j_call: TRBJ1-5

cdr3_nt: TGTGCCACCAGTGAGTCGGGGAACTTTGGAGCTTTCTTT
cdr3_aa: CATSESGNFGAFF
v_call: TRBV24-1
cdr3_length: 13
d_call: NA
clone_size: few
j_call: TRBJ1-1

cdr3_nt: TGCAGCGTCCGCCTTCCGGACATCCGACGACCCACAGATACGCAGTATTTT
cdr3_aa: CSVRLPDIRRPTDTQYF
v_call: TRBV29-1
cdr3_length: 17
d_call: NA
clone_size: NA
j_call: TRBJ2-3

cdr3_nt: TGTGCCAGCAGCTTAGAACGATCTGACACTGAAGCTTTCTTT
cdr3_aa: CASSLERSDTEAFF
v_call: TRBV7-9
cdr3_length: 14
d_call: NA
clone_size: NA
j_call: TRBJ1-1

cdr3_nt: TGCGCCAGCGATTGGGACAGCGGGCCGGCCACTGAAGCTTTCTTT
cdr3_aa: CASDWDSGPATEAFF
v_call: TRBV10-1
cdr3_length: 15
d_call: TRBD1
clone_size: NA
j_call: TRBJ1-1

cdr3_nt: TGTGCCAGTAGCCCTAGTAGGACGGGCGAGCAGTACTTC
cdr3_aa: CASSPSRTGEQYF
v_call: TRBV19
cdr3_length: 13
d_call: NA
clone_size: few
j_call: TRBJ2-7

cdr3_nt: TGTGCTAGTGGTTTGGTACTAGCGGGAGAGCACTACGAGCAGTACTTC
cdr3_aa: CASGLVLAGEHYEQYF
v_call: TRBV12-5
cdr3_length: 16
d_call: TRBD2
clone_size: few
j_call: TRBJ2-7